This T cell receptor beta chain was obtained from a study of control samples from healthy donors and cancer patients. Germline V lookup: CDR1 LGHNT, CDR2 FRNRAP. V was clipped by 6 bases and J by 0 bases; unmatched bases: 4. This CDR3 has 15 residues. The data were produced by immunoSEQ multiplex PCR, yet TCRdb's version contains in-frame clones alone and is incomplete. The sample carries about 38,000 clones, 80% to 90% recorded once. This clone has only one observation. The chain has TRBV12-5 and TRBJ2-1; 8 bases align to TRBD1. This TCR derives from a woman aged 55-70 years with lung cancer. Material for sequencing was PBMCs. The CDR3 reads CASGRDRSSYNEQFF. The CDR3 nucleotides are TGTGCTAGTGGAAGGGACAGGAGCTCCTACAATGAGCAGTTCTTC.